These 5 T cell receptor beta chains were all obtained from the same sample, sequenced in a study of T cells in Graves' hyperthyroidism and ophthalmopathy. TCR beta CDR3 region amplification was performed from RNA transcripts. HTBI primers were used for first-round RT-PCR of the TCR CDR3. In TCRdb, the multiplex PCR reads were re-called with MiXCR into one record per CDR3 protein. The sample records under 350,000 distinct CDR3 sequences, 21% being singletons. Sequenced material: blood. The receptors shown here come from a woman aged 45-65 years with Graves' hyperthyroidism.

This clonotype was observed many times. The chain uses TRBV12-3 or TRBV12-4 and TRBJ1-1, with 8 bases fitting TRBD1. The CDR3 runs to 16 residues. V trimming: 2 bases; J trimming: 6 bases; junction bases outside the gene matches: 11. The CDR3 nucleotides read TGTGCCAGCAGTTTATCTCGTGACAGGGGAATCCCTGAAGCTTTCTTT. Translating it yields CASSLSRDRGIPEAFF.

The table lists this clonotype with many counts. The chain is built from TRBV5-1 and TRBJ2-7; TRBD2 aligns across 8 bases. Trimming removed 3 bases from V and 2 bases from J; junction bases left unmatched: 1. This CDR3 contains 13 residues. Germline CDR1 is SGHRS and CDR2 is YFSETQ. DNA for the CDR3: TGCGCCAGCAGCTATAGCGGGACCTACGAGCAGTACTTC. Its protein product is CASSYSGTYEQYF. Drawing the rest from reference TRBV5-1 and TRBJ2-7, the complete variable domain is KAGVTQTPRYLIKTRGQQVTLSCSPISGHRSVSWYQQTPGQGLQFLFEYFSETQRNKGNFPGRFSGRQFSNSRSEMNVSTLELGDSALYLCASSYSGTYEQYFGPGTRLTVT.

This clonotype was counted at least ten times. The chain links TRBV20-1 to TRBJ2-1; 12 positions agree with TRBD2. This CDR3 has 15 amino acids. Germline loops: CDR1 DFQATT, CDR2 SNEGSKA (reference sequence). V was pared by 3 bases and J by 7 bases, with 7 bases of the junction left unmatched. The CDR3 coding sequence is TGCAGTGCTAGGTCAGGACTAGCGGGATTAAATGAGCAGTTCTTC. Translation gives CSARSGLAGLNEQFF.

The sample holds many counts of this clonotype. CDR3 DNA: TGTGCCAGCAGTCCGATTAGCGGGAGCACAGATACGCAGTATTTT. Encoded protein: CASSPISGSTDTQYF. The V gene is TRBV27, the J gene TRBJ2-3, with 7 positions matching TRBD2. Germline values: CDR1 MNHEY, CDR2 SMNVEV (reference sequence). The CDR3 extends over 15 amino acids. J was trimmed by 0 bases and V by 5 bases; bases with no gene match: 5.

This clonotype was picked up many times. CDR3 nucleotide sequence: TGCGCCAGCAGCTTGGACAGGGATGGTGAAGCTTTCTTT. It translates to CASSLDRDGEAFF. The genes are TRBV5-1 and TRBJ1-1, with D perhaps matching TRBD1 (6 bases). V lost 0 bases, J lost 7 bases, and 10 bases lay in between. Germline V lookup: CDR1 SGHRS, CDR2 YFSETQ. This CDR3 contains 13 residues.